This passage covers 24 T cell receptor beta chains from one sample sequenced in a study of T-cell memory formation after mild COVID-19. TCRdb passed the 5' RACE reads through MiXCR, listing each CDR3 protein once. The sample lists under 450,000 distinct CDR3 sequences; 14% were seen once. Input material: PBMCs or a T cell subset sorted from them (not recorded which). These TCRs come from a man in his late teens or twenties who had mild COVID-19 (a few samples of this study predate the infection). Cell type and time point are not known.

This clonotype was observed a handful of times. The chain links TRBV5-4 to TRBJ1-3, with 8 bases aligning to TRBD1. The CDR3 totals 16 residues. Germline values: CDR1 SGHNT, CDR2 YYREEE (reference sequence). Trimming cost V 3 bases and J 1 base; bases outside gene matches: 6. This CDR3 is CASSYRTGSSGNTIYF. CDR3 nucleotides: TGTGCCAGCAGCTACCGGACAGGGTCATCTGGAAACACCATATATTTT.

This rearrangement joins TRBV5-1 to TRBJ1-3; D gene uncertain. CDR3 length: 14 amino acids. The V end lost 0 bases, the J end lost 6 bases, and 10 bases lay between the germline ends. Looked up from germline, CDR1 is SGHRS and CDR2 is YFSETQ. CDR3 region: CASSLGGQENTIYF. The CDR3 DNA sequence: TGCGCCAGCAGCTTGGGGGGTCAAGAAAACACCATATATTTT.

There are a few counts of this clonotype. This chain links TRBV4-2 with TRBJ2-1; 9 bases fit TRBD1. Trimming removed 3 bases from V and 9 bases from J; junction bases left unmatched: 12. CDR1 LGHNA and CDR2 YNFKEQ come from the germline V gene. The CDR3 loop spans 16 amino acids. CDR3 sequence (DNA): TGTGCCAGCAGCCAGAGGAAGGGACAGGGAGTTGGTGAGCAGTTCTTC. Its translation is CASSQRKGQGVGEQFF.

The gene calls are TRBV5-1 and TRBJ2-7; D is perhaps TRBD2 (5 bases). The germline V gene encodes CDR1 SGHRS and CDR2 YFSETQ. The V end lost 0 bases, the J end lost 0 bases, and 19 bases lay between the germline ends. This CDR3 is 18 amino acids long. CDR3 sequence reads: CASSLAKRESHCSYEQYV. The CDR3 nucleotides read TGCGCCAGCAGCTTGGCCAAAAGGGAGTCACATTGCTCCTACGAGCAGTACGTC.

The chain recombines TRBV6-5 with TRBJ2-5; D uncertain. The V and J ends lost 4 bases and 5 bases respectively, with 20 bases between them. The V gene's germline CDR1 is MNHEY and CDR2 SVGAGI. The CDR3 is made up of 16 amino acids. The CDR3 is CASSSLTTRPPETQYF. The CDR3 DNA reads TGTGCCAGCAGTTCCCTCACGACCCGTCCCCCGGAGACCCAGTACTTC.

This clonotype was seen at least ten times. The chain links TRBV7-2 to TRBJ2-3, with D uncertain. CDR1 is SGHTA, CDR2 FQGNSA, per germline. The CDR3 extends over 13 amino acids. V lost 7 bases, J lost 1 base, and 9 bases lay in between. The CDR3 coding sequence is TGTGCCAGCACCCCTGGTCGCACAGATACGCAGTATTTT. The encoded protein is CASTPGRTDTQYF.

The CDR3 DNA follows: TGTGCCAGCAGCTTAGCCCGGGCAGGCCAAGAGACCCAGTACTTC. This codes for CASSLARAGQETQYF. The rearrangement uses TRBV7-9 and TRBJ2-5; D is unresolved. The V gene lost 0 bases and the J gene lost 1 base, with 9 bases spanning the gap. The CDR3 length is 15 residues. Germline V lookup: CDR1 SEHNR, CDR2 FQNEAQ (reference sequence).

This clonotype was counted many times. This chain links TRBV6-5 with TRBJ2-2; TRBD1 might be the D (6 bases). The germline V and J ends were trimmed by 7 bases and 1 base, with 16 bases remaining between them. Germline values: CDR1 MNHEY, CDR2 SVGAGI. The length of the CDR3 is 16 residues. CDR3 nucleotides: TGTGCCAGCAAAACGAACAGGGTGCGGAACACCGGGGAGCTGTTTTTT. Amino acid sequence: CASKTNRVRNTGELFF.

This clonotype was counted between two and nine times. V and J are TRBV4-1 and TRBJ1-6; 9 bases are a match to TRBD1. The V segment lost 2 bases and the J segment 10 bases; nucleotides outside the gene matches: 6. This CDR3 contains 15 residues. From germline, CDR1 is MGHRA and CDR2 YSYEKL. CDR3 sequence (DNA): TGCGCCAGCAGCCAATTCCGGGACAGGGAATCACCCCTCCACTTT. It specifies CASSQFRDRESPLHF.

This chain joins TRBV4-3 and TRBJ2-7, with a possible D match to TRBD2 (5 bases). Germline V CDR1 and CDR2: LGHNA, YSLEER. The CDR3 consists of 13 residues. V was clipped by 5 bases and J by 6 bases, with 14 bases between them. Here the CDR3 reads CASSTGWGSEQYF. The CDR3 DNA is TGCGCCAGCAGCACGGGGTGGGGATCCGAGCAGTACTTC.

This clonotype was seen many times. CDR3 nucleotide sequence: TGTGCCAGCAGCTTCCCTAGCGGGGGGGTTAACAATGAGCAGTTCTTC. It is translated as CASSFPSGGVNNEQFF. This chain links TRBV7-2 with TRBJ2-1; 12 bases agree with TRBD2. The CDR3 totals 16 residues. Trimming at V came to 3 bases and at J to 5 bases, leaving 5 bases not matched to a gene. Per germline, CDR1 SGHTA and CDR2 FQGNSA.

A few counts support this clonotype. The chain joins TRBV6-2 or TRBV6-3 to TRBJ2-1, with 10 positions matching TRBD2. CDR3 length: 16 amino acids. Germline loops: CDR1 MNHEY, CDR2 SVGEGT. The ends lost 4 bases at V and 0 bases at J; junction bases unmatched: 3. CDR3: CASSWTSGSSYNEQFF. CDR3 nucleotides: TGTGCCAGCAGTTGGACTAGCGGTAGCTCCTACAATGAGCAGTTCTTC.

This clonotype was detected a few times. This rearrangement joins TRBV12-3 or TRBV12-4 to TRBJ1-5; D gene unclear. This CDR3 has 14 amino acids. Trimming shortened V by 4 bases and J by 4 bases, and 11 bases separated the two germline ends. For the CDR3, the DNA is TGTGCCAGCAGTTCTGCCACAGCAAATCAGCCCCAGCATTTT. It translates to CASSSATANQPQHF.

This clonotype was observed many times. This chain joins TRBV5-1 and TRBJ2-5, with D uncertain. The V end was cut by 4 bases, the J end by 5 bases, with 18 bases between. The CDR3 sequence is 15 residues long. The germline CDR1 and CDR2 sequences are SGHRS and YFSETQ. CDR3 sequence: CASSTGRIGVETQYF. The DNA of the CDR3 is TGCGCCAGCAGCACCGGTCGTATTGGGGTGGAGACCCAGTACTTC.

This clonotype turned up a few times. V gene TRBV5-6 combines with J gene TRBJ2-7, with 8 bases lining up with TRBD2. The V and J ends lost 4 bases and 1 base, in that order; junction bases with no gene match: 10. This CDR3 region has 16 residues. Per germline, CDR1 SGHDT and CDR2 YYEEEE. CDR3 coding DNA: TGTGCCAGCAGCCCCGGCGGGGTAGCGGGGTCCTACGAGCAGTACTTC. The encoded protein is CASSPGGVAGSYEQYF.

DNA for the CDR3: TGCGCCAGCAGCAACACGGGAAACCCCTACGAGCAGTACTTC. The encoded protein is CASSNTGNPYEQYF. The chain couples TRBV5-1 to TRBJ2-7; D perhaps matches TRBD2 (5 bases). Germline lookup yields CDR1 SGHRS and CDR2 YFSETQ. CDR3 length: 14 amino acids. V was shortened by 4 bases and J by 2 bases, with 13 bases between the two germline ends.

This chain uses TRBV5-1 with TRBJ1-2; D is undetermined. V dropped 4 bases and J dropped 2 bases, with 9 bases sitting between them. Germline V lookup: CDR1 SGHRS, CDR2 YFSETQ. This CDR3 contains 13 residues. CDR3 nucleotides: TGCGCCAGCAGCCAGGAGGCGAACTATGGCTACACCTTC. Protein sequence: CASSQEANYGYTF.

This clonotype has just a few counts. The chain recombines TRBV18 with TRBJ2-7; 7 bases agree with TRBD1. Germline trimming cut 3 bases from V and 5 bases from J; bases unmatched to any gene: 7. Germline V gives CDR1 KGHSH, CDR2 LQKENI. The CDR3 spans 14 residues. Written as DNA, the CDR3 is TGTGCCAGCTCACCCCGACAGGGAACGGACGAGCAGTACGTC. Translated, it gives CASSPRQGTDEQYV.

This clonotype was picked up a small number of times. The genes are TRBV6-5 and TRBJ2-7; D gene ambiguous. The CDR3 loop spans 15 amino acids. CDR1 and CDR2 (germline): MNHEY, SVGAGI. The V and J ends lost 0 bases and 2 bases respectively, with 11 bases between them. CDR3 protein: CASSYSQAGPYEQYV. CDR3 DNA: TGTGCCAGCAGTTACTCGCAAGCTGGGCCCTACGAGCAGTACGTC.

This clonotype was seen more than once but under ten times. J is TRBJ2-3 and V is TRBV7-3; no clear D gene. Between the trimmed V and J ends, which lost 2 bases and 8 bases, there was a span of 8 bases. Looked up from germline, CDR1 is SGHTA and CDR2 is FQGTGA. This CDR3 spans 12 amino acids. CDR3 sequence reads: CASSLGGVTQYF. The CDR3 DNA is TGTGCCAGCAGCTTAGGCGGCGTTACGCAGTATTTT.

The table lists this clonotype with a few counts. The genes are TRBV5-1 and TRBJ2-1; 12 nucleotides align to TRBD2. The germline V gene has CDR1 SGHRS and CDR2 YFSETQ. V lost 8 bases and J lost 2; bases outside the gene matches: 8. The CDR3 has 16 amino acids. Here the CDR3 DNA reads TGCGCCAGTCGTGTACTAGCGGGGGGACCCTACAATGAGCAGTTCTTC. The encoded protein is CASRVLAGGPYNEQFF.

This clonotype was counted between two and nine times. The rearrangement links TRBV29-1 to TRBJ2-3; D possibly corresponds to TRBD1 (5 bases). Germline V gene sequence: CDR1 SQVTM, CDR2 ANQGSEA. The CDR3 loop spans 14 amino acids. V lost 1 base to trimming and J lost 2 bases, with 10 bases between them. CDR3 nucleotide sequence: TGCAGCGTTGAAGGGGGCCTATACACAGATACGCAGTATTTT. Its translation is CSVEGGLYTDTQYF.

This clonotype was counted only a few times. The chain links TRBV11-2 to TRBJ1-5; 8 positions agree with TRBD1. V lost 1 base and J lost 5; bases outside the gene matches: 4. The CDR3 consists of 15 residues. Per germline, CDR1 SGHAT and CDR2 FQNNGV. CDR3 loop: CASSLADRVDQPQHF. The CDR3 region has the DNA TGTGCCAGCAGCTTAGCGGACAGGGTGGATCAGCCCCAGCATTTT.

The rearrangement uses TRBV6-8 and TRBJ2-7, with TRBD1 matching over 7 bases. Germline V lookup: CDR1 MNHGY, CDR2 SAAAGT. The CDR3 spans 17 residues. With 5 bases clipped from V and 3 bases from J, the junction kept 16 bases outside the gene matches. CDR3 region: CASSQDPPGQISYEQYF. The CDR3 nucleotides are TGTGCCAGCAGTCAAGACCCTCCGGGACAGATAAGCTACGAGCAGTACTTC.